This T cell receptor beta chain was profiled in a study of T cell responses to AZD1222 COVID-19 vaccine (dated by TCRdb to 2020 to 2023). For context, the study as a whole: AZD1222 recipients whose second dose came at about 4 weeks and those whose second dose came at about 12 weeks were combined into one group, since spike-specific TCR depth and breadth did not differ between the two schedules. A total of about 230 trial participants underwent TCR sequencing, of whom 207 received two doses of AZD1222 and approximately 25 received two doses of the MenACWY control vaccine. Trial participants were enrolled into age subgroups of 18-55, 56-69 and 70-plus years, which contained 148, 28 and 57 TCR-sequenced participants, respectively.

The CDR3 regions of human TCRbeta chains were subjected to immunosequencing. The authors processed their data as follows. TCRs in the repertoires were compared against a reference library of SARS-CoV-2-specific TCRs that had been generated with the MIRA antigen-specificity platform. Breadth was defined as the fraction of unique TCRs that were SARS-CoV-2-associated. Depth was defined as the fraction of total T cells that were SARS-CoV-2-associated. Using the MIRA data, each spike-specific TCR was mapped to the spike region that the TCR reacts to and placed in a CD4 or CD8 class. Log10-transformed breadth and depth values were compared by one-way ANOVA with Sidak's multiple comparisons tests. TCRdb stores this immuneACCESS table with in-frame sequences only. Part of the clones is absent; in the studies checked, under half of the shortfall reflects unresolved V genes, and no reason is known for the rest. Clone size and V and J calls were adopted from that table, with D and trimming inferred from the DNA. For this sample there are 92,000 or so clones; approximately 90% appear just once. The top ten clones comprise roughly 1.7% of the sample.

This specimen's time point label, per the study, means: baseline before first vaccination. The vaccinee samples were drawn from two UK trials, COV001 and COV002, one of which was a single-blind randomized controlled phase 2/3 trial testing AZD1222 (ChAdOx1 nCoV-19) in healthy adults. For TCRbeta chain sequencing, PBMC samples were collected from trial participants at day 0 and at day 28 after the second dose. What the work shows at the level of the full study, not this receptor alone: The 56-69-year group was small, and its depth increase did not reach significance, likely because of low power. Conclusions about previously exposed vaccinees are limited because only 6 or 7 AZD1222 recipients were SARS-CoV-2 seropositive at baseline. After two AZD1222 doses, both the breadth and the depth of spike-specific TCRs were significantly higher than at day 0 and than in MenACWY recipients. Because no samples from the day 14 peak response were available, repertoires could be characterized only after the peak T cell response. Most participants were white British and females outnumbered males, and the authors suggested that clonal diversity may have been underestimated. Epitopes outside the regions mutated in the B.1.351 and B.1.1.7 variants were reportedly recognized by nearly half of the unique spike-specific TCRs. CD4 TCRs associated with the vaccine covered the entire spike protein, and the dominant responses were in regions 160-218 and 743-854.

Details on this clone: This receptor's antigen is unknown. Nothing much larger sits one base from this clone, and base qualities are not available.

Here the sequenced sample was peripheral blood, taken on day 0 of AZD1222 vaccination. This TCR came from an adult in good health.

The CDR3 reads as follows: CASSKGLQETQYF. The bases are TGTGCCAGCAGCAAGGGACTCCAAGAGACCCAGTACTTC. The rearrangement joined TRBV3-1 (or the pseudogene TRBV3-2) to TRBJ2-5; matching of 6 bases hints at TRBD2 as the D gene. As encoded in the germline V gene (reference sequence), CDR1 is LGHDT while CDR2 is YNNKEL. Trimming costs V 5 bases and J 1 base, and their ends lie 8 bases apart. There are 13 amino acids in the CDR3, from cysteine to phenylalanine inclusive. The CDR3 DNA has 39 bases and is translated from base 1.